A selection of T cell receptor beta chains follows, all from one sample in a study of vaccination and CD4 T cells after COVID-19. One entry per CDR3 protein, called by TCRdb with MiXCR from the PCR reads. Found here are just over 15,000 distinct CDR3 sequences, roughly 71% of them singletons; the top ten hold 15% to 20%. These receptors' antigens are unknown. Specimen: CD4+ T cells from blood, cultured in vitro. These receptors originate from a human donor who had recovered from COVID-19. Both conserved end residues are part of each CDR3. The D gene is left open where the match is weak. Size is omitted from some rows. Given values are once, few, many or a class for expanded clones.

J gene,D gene,V gene,clone size,CDR3 DNA,CDR3 protein
TRBJ2-2,NA,TRBV27,NA,TGTGCCAGCAGTTTATGGCCAGCCGGGGAGCTGTTTTTT,CASSLWPAGELFF
TRBJ1-5,NA,TRBV28,NA,TGTGCCAGCAAGGAGATCGGGACACTACAGGTACAGCCCCAGCATTTT,CASKEIGTLQVQPQHF
TRBJ2-5,NA,TRBV20-1,NA,TGCAGTGCTAGAAGCATAGTGGGAGTCGGGGAGACCCAGTACTTC,CSARSIVGVGETQYF
TRBJ1-2,NA,TRBV7-2,few,TGTGCCAGCAGCCTACAGGGCCGTGGCTACACCTTC,CASSLQGRGYTF
TRBJ1-5,TRBD1,TRBV28,few,TGTGCCAGCAGCCCAGGGGGAGGGAGCAATCAGCCCCAGCATTTT,CASSPGGGSNQPQHF
TRBJ2-3,NA,TRBV10-2,NA,TGCGCCAGCAGTTTTAGGACAACCACAGATACGCAGTATTTT,CASSFRTTTDTQYF
TRBJ1-1,NA,TRBV5-5,once,TGTGCCAGCAGCGGAACTACGAACACTGAAGCTTTCTTT,CASSGTTNTEAFF
TRBJ2-7,TRBD2,TRBV9,NA,TGTGCCAGCAGCGTAGGAGCGGGAGATAGGGAGCAGTACTTC,CASSVGAGDREQYF
TRBJ1-5,TRBD1,TRBV28,NA,TGTGCCAGCAGCGGACAGGGTGATCAGCCCCAGCATTTT,CASSGQGDQPQHF
TRBJ1-6,TRBD1,TRBV5-6,NA,TGTGCCAGCAGCATCAACCGGGACAGGGGTAGGGATTCACCCCTCCACTTT,CASSINRDRGRDSPLHF
TRBJ1-5,NA,TRBV5-1,once,TGCGCCAGCAGCTTGGCCCCAGGGGTGGTCAATCAGCCCCAGCATTTT,CASSLAPGVVNQPQHF
TRBJ1-1,TRBD1,TRBV27,NA,TGTGCCAGCAGTTTGTGGCAGGGGGCTCCGAACACTGAAGCTTTCTTT,CASSLWQGAPNTEAFF
TRBJ1-1,NA,TRBV27,NA,TGTGCCAGCACCCCCTCCAGGGGCACTGAAGCTTTCTTT,CASTPSRGTEAFF
TRBJ2-3,NA,TRBV6-2/TRBV6-3,NA,TGTGCCAGCACCCGGGGCCCCCCCGTAGATACGCAGTATTTT,CASTRGPPVDTQYF
TRBJ2-2,NA,TRBV7-9,NA,TGTGCCAGCAGCCCCCCCGCCGACCTGACCGGGGAGCTGTTTTTT,CASSPPADLTGELFF
TRBJ1-2,NA,TRBV6-2/TRBV6-3,NA,NA,CASTNQTSMYLCASSFYTGRGYTF
TRBJ1-5,NA,TRBV6-5,NA,TGTGCCAGCAGTTACCCGGACGGAAGGGCCCAGCATTTT,CASSYPDGRAQHF
TRBJ2-5,NA,TRBV5-1,NA,TGCGCCAGCAGGACCGGGAGTGGTCAAGAGACCCAGTACTTC,CASRTGSGQETQYF
TRBJ2-2,TRBD1,TRBV7-2,NA,TGTGCCAGTCGGGACAGGGTTGACACCGGGGAGCTGTTTTTT,CASRDRVDTGELFF
TRBJ2-1,TRBD2,TRBV27,NA,TGTGCCAGCAGTTCTACCGCTAGCGCCCCGGGAGGGGTGCAGTTCTTC,CASSSTASAPGGVQFF
TRBJ2-6,TRBD1,TRBV20-1,NA,TGCAGTGCCATATCAGGGGGACAGTCTGGGGCTAACGTCCTGACTTTC,CSAISGGQSGANVLTF
TRBJ2-4,NA,TRBV19,NA,TGTGCCAGTAATCTTCAGGCGGGGTACATTCAGTACTTC,CASNLQAGYIQYF
TRBJ1-1,TRBD1,TRBV7-2,NA,TGTGCCAGCAGCTTATCCCAAAGACAGGGGGGCAGGACTGAAGCTTTCTTT,CASSLSQRQGGRTEAFF
TRBJ2-3,NA,TRBV19,NA,TGTGCCAGTAGTATAGATGGCGGTACGCAGTATTTT,CASSIDGGTQYF
TRBJ1-2,NA,TRBV7-2,NA,TGTGCCCTCGGGGATTACCTCCTTAACTATGGCTACACCTTC,CALGDYLLNYGYTF
TRBJ2-7,TRBD1,TRBV19,NA,TGTGCCAGTAGTATGCGACCCCGGGACAGGGGGCAGTACGAGCAGTACTTC,CASSMRPRDRGQYEQYF
TRBJ2-1,TRBD2,TRBV7-2,NA,TGTGCCAGCAGCCCGAGGGCAGGGCTAGCGGGTTATCGCAATGAGCAGTTCTTC,CASSPRAGLAGYRNEQFF
TRBJ2-7,TRBD2,TRBV19,NA,TGTGCCACTTCCGGGACTACGACCTACGAGCAGTACTTC,CATSGTTTYEQYF
TRBJ1-2,NA,TRBV21-1,NA,TGTGCCGGGGGAGGTGGCTACACCTTC,CAGGGGYTF
TRBJ2-4,NA,TRBV12-3/TRBV12-4,NA,TGTGCCAGCAGTGTAACGCTAGCCAAAAACATTCAGTACTTC,CASSVTLAKNIQYF
TRBJ1-1,NA,TRBV15,NA,TGTGCCACCAGCTATAGGAACACTGAAGCTTTCTTT,CATSYRNTEAFF
TRBJ1-5,NA,TRBV7-2,NA,TGTGCCAGCAGCTCCCCCCCGGGTAGTGCCCAGCATTTT,CASSSPPGSAQHF
TRBJ2-5,TRBD2,TRBV7-2,NA,TGTGCCAGCAGCGCTCGTTCGGTGGGACTAGCCTCCCGACGTGAGACCCAGTACTTC,CASSARSVGLASRRETQYF
TRBJ2-2,NA,TRBV6-1,NA,TGTGCCACCTATGCCGGGGCGATAAACACCGGGGAGCTGTTTTTT,CATYAGAINTGELFF
TRBJ1-1,TRBD1,TRBV20-1,few,TGCAGTGCTAGCCGACAGGGGAACACTGAAGCTTTCTTT,CSASRQGNTEAFF
TRBJ2-6,TRBD1,TRBV6-1,NA,TGTGCCGCCCGGACAGGCAGCTCTGGGGCCAACGTCCTGACTTTC,CAARTGSSGANVLTF
TRBJ2-3,TRBD2,TRBV10-2,NA,TGCGCCAGTCAAATAGCGGGGAGCACAGATACGCAGTATTTT,CASQIAGSTDTQYF
TRBJ2-1,NA,TRBV7-2,NA,TGTGCCAGCAGCTTGAAGGGTACCCGGGACGCGGAGTTCTTC,CASSLKGTRDAEFF
TRBJ1-2,TRBD1,TRBV7-9,NA,TGTGCCAGCAGCCTAGAGACAGGGGCAAACTATGGCTACACCTTC,CASSLETGANYGYTF
TRBJ1-2,NA,TRBV28,NA,TGTGCCAGCAAATCGGGGGCATTTAACTATGGCTACACCTTC,CASKSGAFNYGYTF